These T cell receptor beta chains were read from a single sample in a study of T-cell reconstitution after alpha-beta-depleted transplantation in children. TCRdb re-called the PCR reads through MiXCR, storing one row per CDR3 protein. The table records 700,000 to 850,000 distinct CDR3 sequences, approximately 15% of them present only once. This material consisted of PBMCs, mostly from graft donor cells, taken 360 days after TCRalphabeta/CD19-depleted stem cell transplant. The receptors originated from a male patient under 18 who had a stem cell transplant for acute lymphoblastic leukemia, so the T cells may come from the graft donor. The CDR3 runs from the conserved cysteine through the conserved F or W. The D gene is left open where the match is weak. Only some rows state a clone size, as once, few, many or a class for expanded clones.

>TRBD1|many|TRBV20-1|TRBJ2-3
TGCAGTGCTAGCCGGGACAGGGGCACAGATACGCAGTATTTT
CSASRDRGTDTQYF
>TRBD2|-|TRBV7-7|TRBJ2-3
TGTGCCAGCAGCTCGGGACTAGCGGGAGTATCTACGCAGTATTTT
CASSSGLAGVSTQYF
>TRBD2|few|TRBV7-6|TRBJ2-3
TGTGCCAGCAGCCACGGGACTAGCGGGACTAAAGATACGCAGTATTTT
CASSHGTSGTKDTQYF
>TRBD1|few|TRBV5-1|TRBJ2-2
TGCGCCAGCAGCACTACAGGGGGCTACACCGGGGAGCTGTTTTTT
CASSTTGGYTGELFF
>TRBD1|few|TRBV4-1|TRBJ2-2
TGCGCCAGCAGCCACCAAAGACAGGGGTCTGGTCGTGGCGGGGAGCTGTTTTTT
CASSHQRQGSGRGGELFF
>-|-|TRBV18|TRBJ2-5
TGTGCCAGCTCCCCTTGGGGCGACCAAGAGACCCAGTACTTC
CASSPWGDQETQYF
>-|-|TRBV27|TRBJ2-5
TGTGCCAGCAGCCGCGCCTTTTCGGGGTTCCAAGAGACCCAGTACTTC
CASSRAFSGFQETQYF
>-|few|TRBV20-1|TRBJ2-2
TGCAGTGGGGAGGGGGCTACGAACACCGGGGAGCTGTTTTTT
CSGEGATNTGELFF
>-|many|TRBV24-1|TRBJ2-1
TGTGCCACCAGTGCCCGACGCCTGAGCTCCTACAATGAGCAGTTCTTC
CATSARRLSSYNEQFF
>TRBD1|few|TRBV12-3/TRBV12-4|TRBJ1-2
TGTGCCAGCAGTTTTTCCCAAACCGGGACAGGGGGCTTTGGCTACACCTTC
CASSFSQTGTGGFGYTF
>TRBD2|many|TRBV20-1|TRBJ2-7
TGCAGTGCTAGATCTTTCGGGACTAGCGGGAGAGGCTCCTACGAGCAGTACTTC
CSARSFGTSGRGSYEQYF
>TRBD2|few|TRBV2|TRBJ2-1
TGTGCCAGCAGTGAAGCGGGATTCGGGCTAGCGGGGGGAAATGAGCAGTTCTTC
CASSEAGFGLAGGNEQFF
>TRBD2|-|TRBV18|TRBJ2-5
TGTGCCAGCTCACCACTGGCGGGAGGGCCTCACCGGGAGACCCAGTACTTC
CASSPLAGGPHRETQYF
>-|-|TRBV11-2|TRBJ2-5
TGTGCCAGCAGCTTCTTCGGACAGTACGAAGAGACCCAGTACTTC
CASSFFGQYEETQYF
>TRBD2|few|TRBV11-2|TRBJ2-1
TGTGCCAGCAGCTTAGAACTTCCTAGCGGGAGAAGGTTCGGTGAGCAGTTCTTC
CASSLELPSGRRFGEQFF
>-|many|TRBV4-1|TRBJ2-3
TGCGCCAGCAGCCTCCGGGATCTCACAGATACGCAGTATTTT
CASSLRDLTDTQYF
>-|-|TRBV5-8|TRBJ2-7
TGTGCCAGCAGCCCATATCCAGGGAAGAACTACGAGCAGTACTTC
CASSPYPGKNYEQYF
>TRBD1|-|TRBV11-2|TRBJ2-2
TGTGCCAGCAGCTTAATGGACAGGGTAGTATTCCCCGGGGAGCTGTTTTTT
CASSLMDRVVFPGELFF
>TRBD2|-|TRBV3-1|TRBJ2-2
TGTGCCAGCAGCCAATCGCCGGGACTAGCGGGAGGTACCGGGGAGCTGTTTTTT
CASSQSPGLAGGTGELFF
>TRBD1|-|TRBV20-1|TRBJ1-2
TGCAGTGCTACTACAGGGGACCGCTATGGCTACACCTTC
CSATTGDRYGYTF
>-|many|TRBV7-3|TRBJ1-3
TGTGCCAGCAGCTTATGGGGTTCTGGAAACACCATATATTTT
CASSLWGSGNTIYF
>-|-|TRBV5-1|TRBJ2-7
TGCGCCAGCAGCAAGGGGACCTCCTACGAGCAGTACTTC
CASSKGTSYEQYF
>TRBD2|-|TRBV7-3|TRBJ2-5
TGTGCCAGCAGCTTAAAATCGGCTAGCGGAGATTCTTGGGAGACCCAGTACTTC
CASSLKSASGDSWETQYF
>TRBD1|-|TRBV4-1|TRBJ1-1
TGCGCCAGCAGCCAACCCAGGACAGGGCAGAGGCGGGCTTTCTTT
CASSQPRTGQRRAFF
>TRBD2|few|TRBV20-1|TRBJ2-7
TGCAGTGCTCGTCCTCTTTCGTTAAGAGCGGGATCTCAAGACGAGCAGTACTTC
CSARPLSLRAGSQDEQYF
>-|-|TRBV5-1|TRBJ2-1
TGCGCCAGCAGCCGGGACTTACCGCCGAATGAGCAGTTCTTC
CASSRDLPPNEQFF
>-|-|TRBV5-1|TRBJ1-1
TGCGCCAGCCAACAGAGCATGAACACTGAAGCTTTCTTT
CASQQSMNTEAFF
>TRBD1|-|TRBV20-1|TRBJ2-3
TGCAGTGCTAGGGGGAACAGGGGGTATCTCCGCACAGATACGCAGTATTTT
CSARGNRGYLRTDTQYF
>-|-|TRBV12-3/TRBV12-4|TRBJ2-5
TGTGCCAGCAGTTACAGGGTAGAGACCCAGTACTTC
CASSYRVETQYF
>-|few|TRBV18|TRBJ1-1
TGTGCCAGCTCACCAACCCTGCGACAGTTCTTGAACACTGAAGCTTTCTTT
CASSPTLRQFLNTEAFF
>TRBD1|-|TRBV11-2|TRBJ1-1
TGTGCCAGCAGCTCCAGGGGGCGAACTGAAGCTTTCTTT
CASSSRGRTEAFF
>TRBD2|-|TRBV2|TRBJ2-1
TGTGCCAGCAGGCGAGGACTAGCGGGAGCATCCTACAATGAGCAGTTCTTC
CASRRGLAGASYNEQFF
>-|few|TRBV4-2|TRBJ1-3
TGTGCCAGCAGCCAAGGCTCGTCGAGCTCTGGAAACACCATATATTTT
CASSQGSSSSGNTIYF
>-|-|TRBV4-2|TRBJ2-1
TGTGCCAGCAGCCTCGCGGACGGAACGAAACTATCCTACAATGAGCAGTTCTTC
CASSLADGTKLSYNEQFF
>-|-|TRBV18|TRBJ2-2
TGTGCCAGCTCACCACAGTCGAAGGGGGAGCTGTTTTTT
CASSPQSKGELFF
>TRBD2|-|TRBV20-1|TRBJ2-1
TGCAGTGCTAGAGATGCGACTAGCGGGAACCTGTTCTTC
CSARDATSGNLFF
>-|-|TRBV12-3/TRBV12-4|TRBJ2-7
TGTGCCAGCAGTTTAGACGGGGGCCTTGGGGAGCAGTACTTC
CASSLDGGLGEQYF
>-|few|TRBV6-1|TRBJ2-7
TGTGCCAGCACCCTGAGGGGGGGCAGGGGCTCCGAGCAGTACTTC
CASTLRGGRGSEQYF
>-|few|TRBV6-5|TRBJ2-1
TGTGCCAGCAGTTACTCATGGAGCTCCTACAATGAGCAGTTCTTC
CASSYSWSSYNEQFF
>-|few|TRBV3-1|TRBJ2-2
TGTGCCAGCAGCCAAGTACTAGACACCGGGGAGCTGTTTTTT
CASSQVLDTGELFF
>-|-|TRBV11-2|TRBJ2-1
TGTGCCAGCAGCTTAGTAAGGGGTCTTCTCAACCGGGAGTGGCATGAGCAGTTCTTC
CASSLVRGLLNREWHEQFF
>TRBD2|-|TRBV7-6|TRBJ2-7
TGTGCCAGCAGCTTAGTAAGTCTAATAGGACTAGCTTACTCCTACGAGCAGTACTTC
CASSLVSLIGLAYSYEQYF
>-|few|TRBV30|TRBJ2-3
TGTGCCTGGAGTGCGGGAGCCAAGGATACGCAGTATTTT
CAWSAGAKDTQYF
>-|-|TRBV12-3/TRBV12-4|TRBJ1-6
TGTGCCAGCAGTCCCCAGGTGGCAAAATCACCCCTCCACTTT
CASSPQVAKSPLHF
>-|-|TRBV2|TRBJ1-5
TGTGCCAGCAGTGAAGCTGGGGGATATAGCAATCAGCCCCAGCATTTT
CASSEAGGYSNQPQHF
>TRBD2|few|TRBV6-2/TRBV6-3|TRBJ2-4
TGTGCCAGCAGTTATAAACTAGCGGCCATAGCCAAAAACATTCAGTACTTC
CASSYKLAAIAKNIQYF
>TRBD2|-|TRBV11-1|TRBJ2-3
TGTGCCAGCAGCTTACGGCTAGCGGGCCCCAACCTCCACAGAGATACGCAGTATTTT
CASSLRLAGPNLHRDTQYF
>-|-|TRBV10-2|TRBJ1-4
TGCGCCAGCAGTGATAAGGGAGATCTGTTTTTT
CASSDKGDLFF
>-|few|TRBV5-1|TRBJ2-1
TGCGCCAGCAGCTTCCTCCGGGCAGAATTGCCCAAGAGGAGCTCCTACAATGAGCAGTTCTTC
CASSFLRAELPKRSSYNEQFF
>-|-|TRBV7-3|TRBJ2-5
TGTGCCAGCAGCTTAACGTTGGGCGTTGGGGAGACCCAGTACTTC
CASSLTLGVGETQYF
>TRBD1|many|TRBV12-3/TRBV12-4|TRBJ2-1
TGTGCCAGCAGTGGCCAGACAGGGGGTTTATACAATGAGCAGTTCTTC
CASSGQTGGLYNEQFF
>-|-|TRBV2|TRBJ2-1
TGTGCCAGCAGGGCCGGGACACCATCCAATGAGCAGTTCTTC
CASRAGTPSNEQFF
>-|-|TRBV20-1|TRBJ1-5
TGCAGTGCTCAGACTGGGGGCAATCAGCCCCAGCATTTT
CSAQTGGNQPQHF